The following is a TCR beta chain sequence with its context. This record belongs to a study of blood T cell repertoires in COVID-19. About the research overall: Samples representing acute and convalescent COVID-19 were sourced from the United States, Italy and Spain.

Clones were read by immunoSEQ multiplex PCR, and TCRdb kept only the in-frame ones, dropping some. The sample comprises about 60,000 clones, about 86% of which are singletons, and around 4.8% rests with the top ten. V lost 6 bases to trimming and J lost 0 bases; unmatched junction nucleotides: 7. Germline loops: CDR1 SNHLY, CDR2 FYNNEI. This CDR3 comprises 16 residues. This TCR was recovered from a man in his 60s with acute or convalescent COVID-19. The rearrangement links TRBV2 to TRBJ1-5; 8 positions agree with TRBD1. The sequencing sample was made of peripheral blood. CDR3 protein: CASSPQGGRSNQPQHF. Here the CDR3 DNA reads TGTGCCAGCAGCCCACAGGGGGGCCGTAGCAATCAGCCCCAGCATTTT.